This TCR beta chain was found in a study of response to subunit inactivated influenza vaccine. Findings of the study overall: With each seasonal influenza vaccination, the authors suggested, few new T cells are recruited.

Comments on this clonotype: Its antigen is currently unknown.

In TCRdb, the RT-PCR reads were re-called with MiXCR into one record per CDR3 protein. The repertoire includes 430,000 or so distinct CDR3 sequences, 11% of them detected once, and about an eighth sits in the top ten. The germline CDR1 and CDR2 sequences are SGHNT and YENEEA. The CDR3 runs to 15 residues. Germline trimming cut 5 bases from V and 2 bases from J; bases unmatched to any gene: 1. The sequence was obtained from a man over 45 who received an inactivated influenza vaccine. V is TRBV11-3 and J is TRBJ2-2; TRBD1 aligns across 11 bases. Sample: PBMCs from blood, taken 45 days after vaccination. CDR3 sequence reads: CASSGQGANTGELFF. Here the CDR3 DNA reads TGTGCCAGCAGCGGACAGGGGGCAAACACCGGGGAGCTGTTTTTT. Combining the CDR3 with reference TRBV11-3 and TRBJ2-2 gives the whole variable domain EAGVVQSPRYKIIEKKQPVAFWCNPISGHNTLYWYLQNLGQGPELLIRYENEEAVDDSQLPKDRFSAERLKGVDSTLKIQPAELGDSAVYLCASSGQGANTGELFFGEGSRLTVL.